Listed below are T cell receptor beta chains from one sample, sequenced in a study of CD8 T cells in ankylosing spondylitis. TCRdb re-called the 5' RACE reads with MiXCR, one entry per CDR3 protein. Here the sample spans some 450,000 distinct CDR3 sequences, approximately 17% being singletons. Sequencing was carried out using blood, either unsorted or a sorted T cell fraction (not recorded which). The receptors stem from a male donor with ankylosing spondylitis. Each CDR3 is given with its conserved first and last residue. D genes are given only for firm matches. Clone size, where shown, is once, few, many, or a class for clones that have expanded.

j_call,d_call,clone_size,v_call,cdr3_aa,cdr3_nt
TRBJ2-3,NA,many,TRBV12-3/TRBV12-4,CATLRDITDTQYF,TGTGCCACCCTCCGGGACATCACAGATACGCAGTATTTT
TRBJ2-7,NA,NA,TRBV7-2,CAPLFPRTYEQYF,TGTGCCCCCCTTTTCCCAAGAACCTACGAGCAGTACTTC
TRBJ2-3,NA,NA,TRBV7-6,CASSFLGPGSTDTQYF,TGTGCCAGCAGCTTCCTAGGCCCGGGAAGCACAGATACGCAGTATTTT
TRBJ2-1,NA,few,TRBV19,CASTQLGTSSYNEQFF,TGTGCCAGTACCCAGCTAGGGACGAGCTCCTACAATGAGCAGTTCTTC
TRBJ1-2,NA,many,TRBV4-3,CASSQDPTTAYGYTF,TGCGCCAGCAGCCAAGATCCGACGACAGCCTATGGCTACACCTTC
TRBJ1-1,NA,few,TRBV18,CASSPGLWGEAFF,TGTGCCAGCTCACCGGGCCTGTGGGGTGAAGCTTTCTTT
TRBJ2-5,TRBD2,few,TRBV10-3,CAISDGTSGETQYF,TGTGCCATCAGTGACGGGACTAGCGGCGAGACCCAGTACTTC
TRBJ2-7,NA,many,TRBV18,CASSLSTARGYEQYF,TGTGCCAGCTCACTGTCGACAGCGAGAGGCTACGAGCAGTACTTC
TRBJ2-1,TRBD2,NA,TRBV20-1,CSARPLAGDYNEQFF,TGCAGTGCTAGACCACTAGCGGGAGACTACAATGAGCAGTTCTTC
TRBJ2-3,TRBD2,few,TRBV3-1,CASSHRATSGRTDTQYF,TGTGCCAGCAGCCATCGCGCGACTAGCGGCCGCACAGATACGCAGTATTTT
TRBJ2-3,NA,NA,TRBV4-2,CASSQLDFRPSTDTQYF,TGTGCCAGCAGCCAATTGGACTTTCGTCCTAGCACAGATACGCAGTATTTT
TRBJ2-7,TRBD2,NA,TRBV7-8,CASSPTSGGYEQYF,TGTGCCAGCAGCCCAACTAGCGGGGGCTACGAGCAGTACTTC
TRBJ2-7,TRBD1,NA,TRBV15,CATSPGPGTGAYEQYF,TGTGCCACCAGCCCCGGCCCCGGGACAGGGGCCTACGAGCAGTACTTC
TRBJ2-7,TRBD1,many,TRBV7-2,CASSLGGTGSYEQYF,TGTGCCAGCAGCTTAGGCGGGACAGGGTCCTACGAGCAGTACTTC
TRBJ2-1,TRBD1,NA,TRBV20-1,CSARDLTGGNNRGYNEQFF,TGCAGTGCTAGAGATCTAACAGGGGGTAATAATAGGGGGTACAATGAGCAGTTCTTC
TRBJ2-5,TRBD1,many,TRBV7-8,CASSPWTGQETQYF,TGTGCCAGCAGCCCATGGACAGGCCAAGAGACCCAGTACTTC
TRBJ1-1,TRBD1,NA,TRBV7-9,CASSFGTVNGAFF,TGTGCCAGCAGCTTCGGGACAGTGAATGGGGCTTTCTTT
TRBJ1-1,NA,few,TRBV24-1,CATSDTRDTEAFF,TGTGCCACCAGTGATACACGGGACACTGAAGCTTTCTTT
TRBJ2-3,TRBD2,NA,TRBV19,CATIESLAGERADTQYF,TGTGCCACCATTGAGTCACTAGCGGGAGAGCGGGCAGATACGCAGTATTTT
TRBJ2-5,TRBD2,few,TRBV5-1,CASSAPGLPSETQYF,TGCGCCAGCAGCGCACCGGGACTACCATCAGAGACCCAGTACTTC
TRBJ2-1,TRBD2,few,TRBV5-6,CASNPGLAGDNEQFF,TGTGCCAGCAACCCGGGACTAGCGGGTGACAATGAGCAGTTCTTC
TRBJ1-4,TRBD1,few,TRBV6-1,CASSRQGNEKLFF,TGTGCCAGCAGTCGACAGGGGAATGAAAAACTGTTTTTT
TRBJ2-1,TRBD2,few,TRBV12-3/TRBV12-4,CASSGSGRASSYNEQFF,TGTGCCAGCAGTGGTAGCGGGAGAGCTAGCTCCTACAATGAGCAGTTCTTC
TRBJ2-1,TRBD2,NA,TRBV4-2,CASSGSGGVYNEQFF,TGTGCCAGCAGTGGTAGCGGGGGTGTGTACAATGAGCAGTTCTTC
TRBJ2-1,TRBD2,NA,TRBV7-8,CASSLRPSGSYNEQFF,TGTGCCAGCAGCTTAAGGCCTAGCGGGAGCTACAATGAGCAGTTCTTC
TRBJ2-1,NA,few,TRBV29-1,CSVESTRYNEQFF,TGCAGCGTTGAATCCACCAGATACAATGAGCAGTTCTTC
TRBJ2-1,TRBD2,many,TRBV5-1,CASGTSGGDHWQFF,TGCGCCAGCGGCACTAGCGGGGGGGACCATTGGCAGTTCTTC